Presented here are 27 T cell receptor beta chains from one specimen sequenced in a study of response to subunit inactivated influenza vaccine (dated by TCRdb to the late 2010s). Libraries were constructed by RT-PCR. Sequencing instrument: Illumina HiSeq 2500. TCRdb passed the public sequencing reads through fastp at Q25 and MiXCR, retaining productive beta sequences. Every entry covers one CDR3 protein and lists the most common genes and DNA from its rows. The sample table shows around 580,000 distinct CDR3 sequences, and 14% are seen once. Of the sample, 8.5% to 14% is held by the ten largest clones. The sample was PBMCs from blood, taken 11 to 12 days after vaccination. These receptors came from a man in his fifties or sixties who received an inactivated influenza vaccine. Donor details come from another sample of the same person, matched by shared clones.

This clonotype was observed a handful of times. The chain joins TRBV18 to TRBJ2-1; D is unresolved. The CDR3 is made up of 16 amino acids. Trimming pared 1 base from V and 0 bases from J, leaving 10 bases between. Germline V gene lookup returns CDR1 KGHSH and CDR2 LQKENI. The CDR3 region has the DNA TGTGCCAGCTCACCACACGGAGACCTCTCCTACAATGAGCAGTTCTTC. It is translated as CASSPHGDLSYNEQFF.

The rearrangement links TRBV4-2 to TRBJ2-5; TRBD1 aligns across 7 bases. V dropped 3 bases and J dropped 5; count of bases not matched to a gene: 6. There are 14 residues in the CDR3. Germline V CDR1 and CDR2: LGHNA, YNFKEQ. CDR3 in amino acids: CASSHSGGGETQYF. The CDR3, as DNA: TGTGCCAGCAGCCATTCAGGGGGTGGCGAGACCCAGTACTTC.

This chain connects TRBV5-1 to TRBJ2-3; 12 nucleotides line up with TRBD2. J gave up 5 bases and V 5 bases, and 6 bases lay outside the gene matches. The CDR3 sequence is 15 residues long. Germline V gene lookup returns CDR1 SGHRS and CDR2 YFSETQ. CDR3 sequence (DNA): TGCGCCAGCAGACCTAGCGGGGGGGAGGTAGATACGCAGTATTTT. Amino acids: CASRPSGGEVDTQYF.

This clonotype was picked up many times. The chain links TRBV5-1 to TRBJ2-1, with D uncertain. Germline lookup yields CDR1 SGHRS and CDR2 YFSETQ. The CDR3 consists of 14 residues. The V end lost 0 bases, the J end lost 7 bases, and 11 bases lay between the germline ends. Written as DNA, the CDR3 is TGCGCCAGCAGCTTGGGTTCGGTGGGTAATGAGCAGTTCTTC. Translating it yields CASSLGSVGNEQFF.

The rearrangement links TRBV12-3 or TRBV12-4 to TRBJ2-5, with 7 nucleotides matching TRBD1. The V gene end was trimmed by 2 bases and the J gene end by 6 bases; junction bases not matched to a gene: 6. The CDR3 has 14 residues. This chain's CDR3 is CASSLTGERQTQYF. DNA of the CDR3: TGTGCCAGCAGTTTAACAGGGGAGCGACAGACCCAGTACTTC.

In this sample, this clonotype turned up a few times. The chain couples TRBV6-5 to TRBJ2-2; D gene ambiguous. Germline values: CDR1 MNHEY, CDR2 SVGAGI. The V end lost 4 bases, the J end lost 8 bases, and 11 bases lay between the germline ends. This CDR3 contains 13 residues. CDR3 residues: CASSSGLNGELFF. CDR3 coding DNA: TGTGCCAGCAGTTCGGGCCTCAATGGGGAGCTGTTTTTT.

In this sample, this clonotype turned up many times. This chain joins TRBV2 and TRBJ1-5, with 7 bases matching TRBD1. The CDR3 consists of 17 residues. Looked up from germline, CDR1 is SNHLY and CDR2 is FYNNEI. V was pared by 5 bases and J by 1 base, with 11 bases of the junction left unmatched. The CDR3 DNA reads TGTGCCAGCAGTCCCGACCGACAGGGAATGAGCAATCAGCCCCAGCATTTT. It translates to CASSPDRQGMSNQPQHF.

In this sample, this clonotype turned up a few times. The CDR3 DNA follows: TGTGCCAGCAGGGCGACAGGGGGAAGGTCCTACGAGCAGTACTTC. It yields the protein CASRATGGRSYEQYF. V and J are TRBV2 and TRBJ2-7, with 9 bases matching TRBD1. After removal of 6 bases from V and 1 base from J, the junction contained 7 bases not matched to a gene. CDR3 length: 15 amino acids. Germline-derived CDR1 and CDR2 are SNHLY and FYNNEI.

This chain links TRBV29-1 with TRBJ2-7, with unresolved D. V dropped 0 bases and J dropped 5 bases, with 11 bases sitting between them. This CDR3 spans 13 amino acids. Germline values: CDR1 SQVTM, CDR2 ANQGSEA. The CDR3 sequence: CSVEDRQANEQYF. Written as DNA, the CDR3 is TGCAGCGTTGAAGATCGGCAGGCGAACGAGCAGTACTTC.

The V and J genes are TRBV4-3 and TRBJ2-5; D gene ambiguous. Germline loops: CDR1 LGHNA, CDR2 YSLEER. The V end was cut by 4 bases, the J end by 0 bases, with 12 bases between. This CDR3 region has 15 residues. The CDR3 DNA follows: TGCGCCAGCAGCCGACGCAACGGGTACCAAGAGACCCAGTACTTC. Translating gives CASSRRNGYQETQYF.

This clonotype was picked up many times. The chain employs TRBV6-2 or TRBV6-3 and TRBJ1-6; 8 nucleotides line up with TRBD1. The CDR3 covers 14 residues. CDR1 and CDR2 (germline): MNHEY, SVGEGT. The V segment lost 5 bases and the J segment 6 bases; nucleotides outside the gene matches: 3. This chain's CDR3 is CASSRQGRNSPLHF. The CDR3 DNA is TGTGCCAGCAGTCGACAGGGGCGTAATTCACCCCTCCACTTT.

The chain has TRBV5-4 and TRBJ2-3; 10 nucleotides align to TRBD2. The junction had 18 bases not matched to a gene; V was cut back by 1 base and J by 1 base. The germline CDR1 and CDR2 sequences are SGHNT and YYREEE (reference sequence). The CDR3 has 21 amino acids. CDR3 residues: CASSLHGGLAEGGRGTDTQYF. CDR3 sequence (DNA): TGTGCCAGCAGCTTGCATGGCGGACTAGCGGAAGGGGGTAGGGGCACAGATACGCAGTATTTT.

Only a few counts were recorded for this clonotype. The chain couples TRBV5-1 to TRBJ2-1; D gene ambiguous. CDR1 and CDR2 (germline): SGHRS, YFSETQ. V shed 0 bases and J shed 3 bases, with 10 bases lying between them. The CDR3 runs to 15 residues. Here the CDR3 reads CASSLAWGFYNEQFF. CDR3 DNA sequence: TGCGCCAGCAGCTTGGCATGGGGTTTCTACAATGAGCAGTTCTTC.

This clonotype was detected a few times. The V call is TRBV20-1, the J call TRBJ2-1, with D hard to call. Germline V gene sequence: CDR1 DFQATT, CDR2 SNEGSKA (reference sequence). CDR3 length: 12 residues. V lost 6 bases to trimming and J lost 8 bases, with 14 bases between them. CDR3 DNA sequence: TGCAGTGCCCAGGCAGCTCTCTATGAGCAGTTCTTC. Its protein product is CSAQAALYEQFF.

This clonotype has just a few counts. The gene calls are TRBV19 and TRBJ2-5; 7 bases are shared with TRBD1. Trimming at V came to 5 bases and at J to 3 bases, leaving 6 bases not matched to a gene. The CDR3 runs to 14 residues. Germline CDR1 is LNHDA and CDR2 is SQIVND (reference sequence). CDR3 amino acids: CASSRRQGEETQYF. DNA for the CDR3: TGTGCCAGTAGTCGACGTCAGGGGGAAGAGACCCAGTACTTC.

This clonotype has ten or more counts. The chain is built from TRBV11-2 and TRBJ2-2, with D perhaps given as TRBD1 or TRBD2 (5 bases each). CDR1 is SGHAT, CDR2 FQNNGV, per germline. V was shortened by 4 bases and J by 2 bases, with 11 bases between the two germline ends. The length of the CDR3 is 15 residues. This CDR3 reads CASSSGRRNTGELFF. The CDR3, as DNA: TGTGCCAGCAGCTCGGGACGGAGAAACACCGGGGAGCTGTTTTTT.

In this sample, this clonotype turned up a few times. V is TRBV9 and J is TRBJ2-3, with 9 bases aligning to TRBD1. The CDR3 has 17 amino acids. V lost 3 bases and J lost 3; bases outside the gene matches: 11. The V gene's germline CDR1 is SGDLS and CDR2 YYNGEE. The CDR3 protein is CASSEIDRGRTTDTQYF. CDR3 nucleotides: TGTGCCAGCAGCGAGATTGACAGGGGGAGAACAACAGATACGCAGTATTTT.

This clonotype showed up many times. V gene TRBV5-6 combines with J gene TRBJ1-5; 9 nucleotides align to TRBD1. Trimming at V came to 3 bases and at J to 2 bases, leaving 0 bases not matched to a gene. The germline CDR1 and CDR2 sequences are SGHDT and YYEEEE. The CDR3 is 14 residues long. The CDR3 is CASSWTGGNQPQHF. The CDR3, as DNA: TGTGCCAGCAGCTGGACAGGGGGCAATCAGCCCCAGCATTTT.

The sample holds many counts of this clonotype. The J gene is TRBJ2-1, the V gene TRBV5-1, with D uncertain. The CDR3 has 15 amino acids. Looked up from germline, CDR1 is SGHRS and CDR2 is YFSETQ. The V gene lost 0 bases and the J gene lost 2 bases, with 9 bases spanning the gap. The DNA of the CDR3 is TGCGCCAGCAGCTTGGACTATCTGCCCTACAATGAGCAGTTCTTC. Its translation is CASSLDYLPYNEQFF.

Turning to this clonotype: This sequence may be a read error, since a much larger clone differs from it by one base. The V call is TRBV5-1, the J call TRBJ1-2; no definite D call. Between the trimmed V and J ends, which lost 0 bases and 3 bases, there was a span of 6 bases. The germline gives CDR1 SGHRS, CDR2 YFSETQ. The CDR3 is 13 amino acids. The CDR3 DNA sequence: TGCGCCAGCAGCTTGGGACGGGACTATGGCTACACCTTC. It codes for CASSLGRDYGYTF.

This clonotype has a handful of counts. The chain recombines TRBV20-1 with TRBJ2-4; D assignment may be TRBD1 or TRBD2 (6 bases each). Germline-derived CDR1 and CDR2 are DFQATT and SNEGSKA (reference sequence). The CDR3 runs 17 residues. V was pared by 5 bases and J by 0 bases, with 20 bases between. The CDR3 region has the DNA TGCAGTGCTGCTACCTGGGGGCAGGGACTAGCCAAAAACATTCAGTACTTC. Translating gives CSAATWGQGLAKNIQYF.

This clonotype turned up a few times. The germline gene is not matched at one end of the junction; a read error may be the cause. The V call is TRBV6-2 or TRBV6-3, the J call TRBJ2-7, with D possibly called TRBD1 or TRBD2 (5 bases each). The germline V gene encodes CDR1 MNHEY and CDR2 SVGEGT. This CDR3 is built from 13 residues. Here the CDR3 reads CASRSTDRDPRWF. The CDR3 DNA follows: TGTGCCAGCAGATCAACCGACCGGGACCCACGTTGGTTC.

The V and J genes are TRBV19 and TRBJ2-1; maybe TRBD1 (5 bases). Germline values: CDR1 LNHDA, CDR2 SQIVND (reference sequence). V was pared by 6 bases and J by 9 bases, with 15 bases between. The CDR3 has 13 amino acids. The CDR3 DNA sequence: TGTGCCAGTAGCCCCCTCCCTCAGGGTGAGCAGTTCTTC. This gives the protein CASSPLPQGEQFF.

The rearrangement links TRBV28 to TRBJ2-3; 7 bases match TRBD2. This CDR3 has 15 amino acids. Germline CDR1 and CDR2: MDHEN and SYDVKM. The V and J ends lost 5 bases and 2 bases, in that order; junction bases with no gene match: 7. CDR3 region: CASSPRAGTTDTQYF. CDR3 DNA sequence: TGTGCCAGCAGTCCCCGAGCGGGGACCACAGATACGCAGTATTTT.

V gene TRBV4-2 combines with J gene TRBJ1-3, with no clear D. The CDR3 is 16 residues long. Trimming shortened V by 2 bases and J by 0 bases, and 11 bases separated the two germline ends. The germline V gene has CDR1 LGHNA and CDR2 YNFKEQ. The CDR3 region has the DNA TGTGCCAGCAGCCAATCTATCACTGTCTCTGGAAACACCATATATTTT. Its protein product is CASSQSITVSGNTIYF.

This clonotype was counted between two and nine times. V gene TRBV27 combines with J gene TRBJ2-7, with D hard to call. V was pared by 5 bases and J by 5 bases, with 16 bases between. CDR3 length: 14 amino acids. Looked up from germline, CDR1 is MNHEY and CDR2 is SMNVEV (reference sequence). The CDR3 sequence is CASSPTLLSHEQYF. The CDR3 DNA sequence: TGTGCCAGCAGTCCCACGCTCCTGTCTCACGAGCAGTACTTC.

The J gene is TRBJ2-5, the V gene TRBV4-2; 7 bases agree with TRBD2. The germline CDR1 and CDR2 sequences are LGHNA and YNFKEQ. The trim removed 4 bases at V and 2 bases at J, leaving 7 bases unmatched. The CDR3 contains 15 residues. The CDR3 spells CASSRVTSRQETQYF. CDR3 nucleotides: TGTGCCAGCAGCCGAGTGACTAGCAGGCAAGAGACCCAGTACTTC.